This T cell receptor (beta chain) was recorded in a study of shared clonotypes between healthy human individuals. Per the original methods: With immunoSEQ giving junction-only sequences and no quality scores, filtering differed. TCRdb's table, derived via immunoSEQ multiplex PCR, lists solely in-frame clones and lacks some. D and trimming come from the DNA, and the V and J calls and clone size come from that table. The profile shows over a million clones, around four fifths of them singletons. This receptor was identified in a man aged 18 to 29 in good health. The specimen sequenced was memory CD4+ T cells sorted from blood. Indicated subset: CD45RA-negative fraction.

The CDR3 sequence: CASSERQGAIKTQYF. The CDR3 DNA reads TGTGCCAGCAGTGAAAGGCAGGGGGCGATAAAGACCCAGTACTTC. This chain uses TRBV6-1 with TRBJ2-5; the match to TRBD1 covers 8 bases. Germline trimming cut 2 bases from V and 6 bases from J; bases unmatched to any gene: 8. This CDR3 has 15 amino acids. Looked up from germline, CDR1 is MNHNS and CDR2 is SASEGT.